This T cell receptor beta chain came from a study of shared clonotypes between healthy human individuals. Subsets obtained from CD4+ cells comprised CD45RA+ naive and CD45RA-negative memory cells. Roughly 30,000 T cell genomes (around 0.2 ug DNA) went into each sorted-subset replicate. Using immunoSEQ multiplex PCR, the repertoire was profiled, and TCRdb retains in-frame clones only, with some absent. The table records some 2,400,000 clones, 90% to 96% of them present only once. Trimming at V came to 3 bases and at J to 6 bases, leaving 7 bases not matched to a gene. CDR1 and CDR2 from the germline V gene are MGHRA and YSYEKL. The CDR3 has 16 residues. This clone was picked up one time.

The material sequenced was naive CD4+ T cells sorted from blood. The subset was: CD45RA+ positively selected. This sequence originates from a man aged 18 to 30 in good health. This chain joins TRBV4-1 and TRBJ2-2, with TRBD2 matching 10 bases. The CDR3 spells CASSHLLAGPSGELFF. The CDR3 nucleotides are TGCGCCAGCAGCCATTTACTAGCGGGGCCATCCGGGGAGCTGTTTTTT.